The rows below give T cell receptor beta chains drawn from one sample of a study of monozygotic twins with inflammatory bowel disease. TCRdb reanalyzed the 5' RACE reads, giving one entry per CDR3 protein sequence and no DNA. The sample totals over 200,000 distinct CDR3 sequences. Sequenced: blood. These receptors were taken from a human donor with ulcerative colitis or Crohn's disease, or a healthy co-twin of an affected twin (not recorded which). The CDR3 runs from the conserved cysteine through the conserved F or W. Fields, in order: CDR3 length, V gene, J gene, CDR3 protein.

>14|TRBV6-5|TRBJ2-2
CASSYGPNTGELFF
>13|TRBV5-1|TRBJ2-7
CASSLKPQVEQYF
>18|TRBV5-1|TRBJ2-2
CASSVTGTGDALTGELFF
>13|TRBV15|TRBJ2-1
CATSRDYRGEQFF
>15|TRBV7-6|TRBJ1-3
CASSLLFGSGNTIYF
>16|TRBV16|TRBJ2-7
CASSQSIRVGPHEQYF
>14|TRBV19|TRBJ2-1
CASSIWGQGYEQFF
>17|TRBV12-5|TRBJ2-3
CASGLVSASGGPDTQYF
>14|TRBV7-2|TRBJ1-1
CASSPPGQRTEAFF
>14|TRBV5-1|TRBJ1-3
CASRLQGLGNTIYF
>16|TRBV12-3/TRBV12-4|TRBJ1-3
CASSRPAGSSGNTIYF
>14|TRBV12-3/TRBV12-4|TRBJ2-2
CASRRGTDTGELFF
>16|TRBV5-1|TRBJ2-4
CASSYGGNLAKNIQYF
>17|TRBV7-9|TRBJ1-2
CASSLEGVRGSLGGYTF
>16|TRBV11-2|TRBJ1-2
CASTTWGGLPSKGYTF
>13|TRBV5-1|TRBJ1-1
CASSLEPPGGAFF
>15|TRBV3-1|TRBJ2-7
CASSQDGGDSYEQYF
>17|TRBV21-1|TRBJ2-7
CASSKETGAYAVYEQYF
>15|TRBV5-1|TRBJ2-5
CASSSGSGGQETQYF
>14|TRBV20-1|TRBJ2-7
CSARVQGLLVEQYF
>13|TRBV20-1|TRBJ2-7
CSLVLAGGYEQYF
>13|TRBV5-1|TRBJ2-7
CASSFQGQNEQYF
>15|TRBV6-2/TRBV6-3|TRBJ2-4
CASSYSGTGGHIQYF
>13|TRBV2|TRBJ2-3
CASSGGPGQSQYF
>15|TRBV10-3|TRBJ1-2
CAISETRTGSSGYTF
>16|TRBV3-1|TRBJ2-1
CASSQLAGGSRNEQFF
>20|TRBV27|TRBJ1-2
CASRLRNVPGQGEANYGYTF
>13|TRBV7-6|TRBJ1-2
CASSRTGDYGYTF
>15|TRBV6-5|TRBJ1-5
CASSYSRGSNQPQHF
>15|TRBV7-6|TRBJ1-2
CASSPAATANYGYTF
>17|TRBV10-3|TRBJ2-7
CAISALSTSGVTYEQYF
>13|TRBV7-9|TRBJ1-1
CASTRDEGTEAFF
>15|TRBV5-1|TRBJ2-4
CASTPLGAAKNIQYF
>12|TRBV7-9|TRBJ2-1
CASKYGEDEQFF
>12|TRBV27|TRBJ2-1
CASSYGLGEQFF
>15|TRBV5-1|TRBJ2-1
CASSLDYGPYNEQFF
>15|TRBV5-1|TRBJ2-2
CASSLASANTGELFF
>16|TRBV6-5|TRBJ2-7
CASSYSGQGIVYEQYF
>22|TRBV7-3|TRBJ2-5
CASSLTQGVSEDFTKIQETQYF
>14|TRBV5-1|TRBJ1-5
CASSFDSGYQPQHF
>12|TRBV20-1|TRBJ1-2
CSARDGAYGYTF
>15|TRBV10-3|TRBJ1-3
CAISDLAASGNTIYF
>15|TRBV5-1|TRBJ2-1
CASSPTSGGADEQFF
>13|TRBV6-1|TRBJ2-3
CASSDTGFNAQYF
>15|TRBV6-5|TRBJ2-3
CASSSLAGQQDTQYF
>13|TRBV25-1|TRBJ1-4
CASTGQGGEKLFF
>13|TRBV20-1|TRBJ1-1
CSAKSDQNTEAFF
>18|TRBV5-1|TRBJ2-1
CASSLEPQGDYSYNEQFF
>13|TRBV5-1|TRBJ2-7
CASSPLGLYEQYF
>15|TRBV29-1|TRBJ2-3
CSAGGSSGFTDTQYF
>14|TRBV4-2|TRBJ2-3
CASSPVGATDTQYF
>11|TRBV2|TRBJ1-1
CASTTDRVAFF
>15|TRBV7-2|TRBJ2-1
CASSNSGNSYNEQFF
>14|TRBV5-1|TRBJ1-1
CASSLVQPNTEAFF
>15|TRBV3-1|TRBJ2-1
CASSQTVGSYNEQFF
>15|TRBV11-2|TRBJ2-3
CASSLGGGYTDTQYF
>15|TRBV9|TRBJ1-4
CASSPMWGGNEKLFF
>15|TRBV5-8|TRBJ1-2
CASSLLWDRLSGYTF